The subject of this entry is one T cell receptor (beta chain). Its antigen has not been determined. Per-nucleotide qualities are absent, and no much larger clonotype sits a single base away. At the junction V is shortened by 6 bases and J by 4 bases; bases outside the gene matches: 7. From the cysteine up to the phenylalanine, the CDR3 has a length of 15 residues. Of all the DNA, just the CDR3 is kept, 45 bases in frame from base 1. The germline V gene (reference sequence) specifies LNHDA as CDR1 and SQIVND as CDR2. This specimen comes from a study of control samples from healthy donors and cancer patients (dated by TCRdb to about 2020). Libraries were made using the immunoSEQ multiplex PCR assay. Sourced from immuneACCESS, this table was stored by TCRdb with only in-frame sequences that have V and J called. A share of the clones is absent; for the studies checked, an unresolved V gene accounts for under half, and the remainder has no known explanation. The sample table holds roughly 150,000 clones, of which 70% to 90% were seen once. The biggest ten clones account for 1.5% to 2% of the sample.

The chain links TRBV19 with TRBJ2-1; the junction holds 9 bases that match TRBD1. The clonotype comes from a man aged 18 to 29 in good health. Material for sequencing was blood. The base sequence is TGTGCCAGTAGACCCGGGACAGGGTCTTACAATGAGCAGTTCTTC. Translated, it reads CASRPGTGSYNEQFF.